A single sample gave rise to the 25 T cell receptor beta chains below, sequenced in a study of control samples from healthy donors and cancer patients. Profiled with immunoSEQ multiplex PCR; TCRdb holds only in-frame clones, not every one. The table lists some 100,000 clones, around three quarters of them singletons. Specimen: blood. The receptors come from a woman aged 25 to 39 in good health.

The V gene is TRBV3-1 (or the pseudogene TRBV3-2), the J gene TRBJ2-3; 8 bases line up with TRBD2. CDR1 is LGHDT, CDR2 YNNKEL, per germline (reference sequence). V was pared by 5 bases and J by 5 bases, with 9 bases of the junction left unmatched. The CDR3 totals 15 residues. This CDR3 reads CASSVRTSRGDTQYF. The CDR3 bases are TGTGCCAGCAGCGTCCGGACTAGCAGGGGAGATACGCAGTATTTT.

J is TRBJ2-3 and V is TRBV14, with D possibly being TRBD1 or TRBD2 (6 bases each). This CDR3 contains 16 residues. The V and J ends lost 4 bases and 2 bases respectively, with 16 bases between them. Germline CDR1 and CDR2: SGHDN and FVKESK. CDR3 in amino acids: CASSPGGKEYTDTQYF. In DNA form, the CDR3 reads TGTGCCAGCAGCCCCGGGGGCAAGGAGTACACAGATACGCAGTATTTT.

V gene TRBV19 combines with J gene TRBJ2-7; no firm D call. This CDR3 contains 12 residues. The ends were cut back, 5 bases at V and 4 bases at J, with 9 bases in the middle. The germline gives CDR1 LNHDA, CDR2 SQIVND (reference sequence). CDR3 DNA: TGTGCCAGTAGTGCCGACCGTTACGAGCAGTACTTC. Amino acids: CASSADRYEQYF.

This clone was counted once. This sequence joins TRBV5-6 and TRBJ1-3; D might be TRBD1 (5 bases). Trimming left V 2 bases short and J 0 bases short, with 6 bases between. The CDR3 contains 14 residues. Germline V gene sequence: CDR1 SGHDT, CDR2 YYEEEE. CDR3 DNA sequence: TGTGCCAGCAGCTTTGGGGGCTCTGGAAACACCATATATTTT. This codes for CASSFGGSGNTIYF.

This sequence joins TRBV6-1 and TRBJ2-4, with TRBD1 matching 11 bases. J lost 11 bases, V lost 3 bases, and 6 bases had no gene match. The germline V gene encodes CDR1 MNHNS and CDR2 SASEGT. The CDR3 extends over 14 amino acids. As DNA, the CDR3 is TGTGCCAGCAGTGACAGGACAGGGGGCTCGGTTCAGTACTTC. Protein sequence: CASSDRTGGSVQYF.

In its sample, this clone was seen once. The chain carries TRBV6-5 and TRBJ2-1, with 8 nucleotides matching TRBD1. This CDR3 has 15 residues. Unmatched junction bases numbered 8, after V lost 5 bases and J lost 5 bases. Germline V gives CDR1 MNHEY, CDR2 SVGAGI. The CDR3 reads CASSITRTGNNEQFF. Written as DNA, the CDR3 is TGTGCCAGCAGTATCACAAGGACAGGGAACAATGAGCAGTTCTTC.

V gene TRBV5-4 combines with J gene TRBJ1-6, with a tentative D call TRBD1 (6 bases). In germline, CDR1 is SGHNT, CDR2 YYREEE (reference sequence). CDR3 size: 16 residues. V shed 1 base and J shed 2 bases, with 10 bases lying between them. The DNA for the CDR3 is TGTGCCAGCAGCTTGCAGGGGAGAACCTATAATTCACCCCTCCACTTT. This gives the protein CASSLQGRTYNSPLHF. The full variable domain, completed using reference TRBV5-4 and TRBJ1-6, is ETGVTQSPTHLIKTRGQQVTLRCSSQSGHNTVSWYQQALGQGPQFIFQYYREEENGRGNFPPRFSGLQFPNYSSELNVNALELDDSALYLCASSLQGRTYNSPLHFGNGTRLTVT.

This clone counts as medium-sized. The V and J genes are TRBV6-4 and TRBJ1-6, with TRBD1 as a possible D gene (5 bases). Germline V gene data show CDR1 as MRHNA and CDR2 as SNTAGT. The CDR3 totals 13 residues. Between the trimmed V and J ends, which lost 6 bases and 9 bases, there was a span of 12 bases. This CDR3 is CASRSREGSPLHF. The CDR3 coding sequence is TGTGCCAGCAGGTCCAGGGAGGGTTCACCCCTCCACTTT.

J is TRBJ1-5 and V is TRBV4-1, with D possibly matching TRBD1 (5 bases). Germline CDR1 and CDR2: MGHRA and YSYEKL. Trimming left V 4 bases short and J 8 bases short, with 18 bases between. CDR3 length: 15 amino acids. The CDR3 spells CASSLLPGPGEPQHF. For the CDR3, the DNA is TGCGCCAGCAGCCTTTTACCGGGGCCGGGGGAGCCCCAGCATTTT.

V and J are TRBV30 and TRBJ2-3, with TRBD1 matching 8 bases. Germline V gene data show CDR1 as GTSNPN and CDR2 as SVGIG (reference sequence). After removal of 4 bases from V and 4 bases from J, the junction contained 10 bases not matched to a gene. This CDR3 contains 15 residues. CDR3 nucleotide sequence: TGTGCCTGGACCCGCGGACAGGGAACCTCAGATACGCAGTATTTT. Translating gives CAWTRGQGTSDTQYF.

V gene TRBV19 combines with J gene TRBJ2-3; D tentatively fits TRBD1 or TRBD2 (6 bases each). Trimming took off 3 bases at V and 4 bases at J, with 11 bases between the two ends. Germline values: CDR1 LNHDA, CDR2 SQIVND (reference sequence). This CDR3 comprises 14 residues. The CDR3 spells CASSIVGGSDTQYF. The CDR3 DNA sequence: TGTGCCAGTAGTATTGTCGGGGGCTCAGATACGCAGTATTTT.

This chain links TRBV30 with TRBJ1-3; 9 nucleotides align to TRBD1. The CDR3 sequence is 15 residues long. With 1 base clipped from V and 4 bases from J, the junction kept 5 bases outside the gene matches. From germline, CDR1 is GTSNPN and CDR2 SVGIG (reference sequence). CDR3 nucleotides: TGTGCCTGGAGTGCTCAACAGGGGGCCGGAAACACCATATATTTT. Its translation: CAWSAQQGAGNTIYF.

The V gene is TRBV19, the J gene TRBJ2-6, with no clear D. The CDR3 runs 14 residues. V was cut by 4 bases and J by 10 bases, with 14 bases left in between. Germline V gene lookup returns CDR1 LNHDA and CDR2 SQIVND (reference sequence). The CDR3 is CASSKDGQWNVLTF. The CDR3 DNA reads TGTGCCAGTAGTAAGGATGGGCAGTGGAACGTCCTGACTTTC.

This clone showed up just a few times. The CDR3 bases are TGTGCCAGCAGTTGGCAACAGGGCGTCGGTCAGCCCCAGCATTTT. Protein sequence: CASSWQQGVGQPQHF. The chain links TRBV6-6 to TRBJ1-5; the D gene is possibly TRBD1 (6 bases). V shed 4 bases and J shed 6 bases, with 16 bases lying between them. The CDR3 is 15 residues long. The germline gives CDR1 MNHNY, CDR2 SVGAGI (reference sequence).

The CDR3 DNA reads as TGTGCCAGTAGTCTCCTCCCCGGGACAGGGGCCCCCTATGGCTACACCTTC. Translation: CASSLLPGTGAPYGYTF. V and J are TRBV19 and TRBJ1-2; 10 bases are shared with TRBD1. The CDR3 has 17 residues. Germline V lookup: CDR1 LNHDA, CDR2 SQIVND (reference sequence). J lost 4 bases, V lost 5 bases, and 13 bases had no gene match.

The genes are TRBV3-1 (or the pseudogene TRBV3-2) and TRBJ2-7; 10 nucleotides align to TRBD2. V lost 0 bases to trimming and J lost 2 bases; unmatched junction nucleotides: 10. The CDR3 sequence is 18 residues long. Per the germline V gene, CDR1 is LGHDT and CDR2 is YNNKEL (reference sequence). CDR3 sequence reads: CASSQDSSGGDSTYEQYF. The CDR3 DNA sequence: TGTGCCAGCAGCCAAGATTCTAGCGGGGGAGATTCGACCTACGAGCAGTACTTC.

This clone has just a few counts. The chain links TRBV24-1 to TRBJ2-3; D gene unclear. V lost 4 bases and J 6 bases, leaving 13 bases between the germline ends. The CDR3 loop spans 14 amino acids. Germline assignment: CDR1 KGHDR and CDR2 SFDVKD. CDR3 coding DNA: TGTGCCACCAGTGACATTAAACCGTCTGATACGCAGTATTTT. The encoded protein is CATSDIKPSDTQYF.

This clone appeared a few times. The genes are TRBV25-1 and TRBJ2-1; 8 nucleotides agree with TRBD1. This CDR3 has 15 residues. V lost 2 bases, J lost 10 bases, and 10 bases stayed unmatched. Germline V gene lookup returns CDR1 MGHDK and CDR2 SYGVNS. DNA for the CDR3: TGTGCCAGCAGTGAACAGGGGGCGCGGATAGGGGAGCAGTTCTTC. Its translation: CASSEQGARIGEQFF.

This clone was seen more than once but under ten times. The chain joins TRBV4-2 to TRBJ1-3; the match to TRBD1 covers 7 bases. From germline, CDR1 is LGHNA and CDR2 YNFKEQ. Trimming cost V 1 base and J 6 bases; bases outside gene matches: 3. The CDR3 is 14 residues long. The CDR3 reads CASSQGTGKNTIYF. The DNA of the CDR3 is TGTGCCAGCAGCCAAGGGACAGGAAAAAACACCATATATTTT.

This clone was counted a single time. The V and J genes are TRBV12-5 and TRBJ2-3, with D perhaps matching TRBD1 or TRBD2 (6 bases each). Germline V CDR1 and CDR2: LGHNT, FRNRAP. This CDR3 comprises 18 residues. V lost 4 bases and J 0 bases, leaving 20 bases between the germline ends. CDR3: CASGYGPRGTLSTDTQYF. The CDR3 coding sequence is TGTGCTAGTGGTTACGGACCGAGGGGGACTTTGAGCACAGATACGCAGTATTTT.

The chain combines TRBV30 with TRBJ1-1; 7 bases agree with TRBD1. From germline, CDR1 is GTSNPN and CDR2 SVGIG (reference sequence). The V gene end was trimmed by 2 bases and the J gene end by 5 bases; junction bases not matched to a gene: 14. The CDR3 covers 16 residues. The CDR3 reads CAWSYRTGVVGTEAFF. As DNA, the CDR3 is TGTGCCTGGAGTTATAGGACAGGAGTGGTTGGAACTGAAGCTTTCTTT.

This chain connects TRBV20-1 to TRBJ2-1; 8 bases align to TRBD1. Germline V gene lookup returns CDR1 DFQATT and CDR2 SNEGSKA (reference sequence). CDR3 size: 11 residues. The ends lost 5 bases at V and 10 bases at J; junction bases unmatched: 4. CDR3 sequence reads: CSARQGWEQFF. The DNA of the CDR3 is TGCAGTGCTCGACAGGGGTGGGAGCAGTTCTTC.

The chain carries TRBV5-4 and TRBJ2-3; 9 positions agree with TRBD1. Germline V gene data show CDR1 as SGHNT and CDR2 as YYREEE (reference sequence). The CDR3 spans 14 residues. Germline trimming cut 4 bases from V and 3 bases from J; bases unmatched to any gene: 3. CDR3 coding DNA: TGTGCCAGCAGCCACAGGGGGCCAACAGATACGCAGTATTTT. As protein: CASSHRGPTDTQYF.

V is TRBV7-9 and J is TRBJ2-2; 8 nucleotides align to TRBD2. The CDR3 covers 13 residues. V lost 9 bases and J lost 4; bases outside the gene matches: 4. From germline, CDR1 is SEHNR and CDR2 FQNEAQ (reference sequence). CDR3 residues: CARVAGSTGELFF. The CDR3 DNA reads as TGTGCCAGAGTAGCGGGGTCCACCGGGGAGCTGTTTTTT. The whole variable domain, remainder taken from reference TRBV7-9 and TRBJ2-2, is DTGVSQNPRHKITKRGQNVTFRCDPISEHNRLYWYRQTLGQGPEFLTYFQNEAQLEKSRLLSDRFSAERPKGSFSTLEIQRTEQGDSAMYLCARVAGSTGELFFGEGSRLTVL.

This clone was observed a single time. This sequence joins TRBV15 and TRBJ2-2; 9 nucleotides agree with TRBD2. V lost 5 bases and J lost 6; bases outside the gene matches: 7. This CDR3 has 15 residues. Germline-derived CDR1 and CDR2 are LNHNV and YYDKDF (reference sequence). This CDR3 is CATSEGSGGSGELFF. The CDR3, as DNA: TGTGCCACCAGCGAGGGTAGCGGGGGATCCGGGGAGCTGTTTTTT.